These T cell receptor beta chains were read from a single sample in a study of T cell clonotyping in hematopoietic cell transplantation. Some clones are missing from TCRdb's copy, which holds only in-frame ones; the method was immunoSEQ multiplex PCR. The repertoire holds 4,500 to 5,000 clones, with less than 95% as singletons. Sequencing used peripheral blood mononuclear cells. Source of these receptors: a man between 40 and 49 years old in good health. Some clones in this sample may be carry-over from other donors' samples. CDR3s leave out the opening cysteine and the closing phenylalanine or tryptophan. A D gene is named only where the DNA matches it firmly.

-,TRBV11-2,TRBJ1-5,ASSPMGGLNQPQH
-,TRBV4-3,TRBJ2-3,ASSQGGITDTQY
-,TRBV30,TRBJ2-1,AWRGYSVEQF
TRBD1,TRBV14,TRBJ2-6,ASSQDLRSDRVLSGANVLT
-,TRBV13,TRBJ2-3,ASSFHASTDTQY
-,TRBV7-9,TRBJ2-6,ASSLWLSGANVLT
-,TRBV7-6,TRBJ1-2,ASSSRGGYGYT
TRBD1,TRBV5-1,TRBJ2-5,ASRKQGQGAETQY
TRBD1,TRBV6-1,TRBJ1-5,ASSGTQGEPQH
TRBD1,TRBV5-4,TRBJ1-2,ASPTGSGYT
TRBD1,TRBV5-1,TRBJ2-5,ASSSSGQGLGETQY
-,TRBV4-2,TRBJ2-3,ASSSSGAETFNTQY
-,TRBV19,TRBJ2-3,ASSMPRLGMGTDTQY
-,TRBV4-1,TRBJ1-1,ASSRKGQEAF
-,TRBV5-1,TRBJ2-2,ASSLATTTGELF
-,TRBV6-6,TRBJ2-1,ASSPTENNEQF
-,TRBV20-1,TRBJ2-1,SANNNEQF
-,TRBV30,TRBJ1-2,AWSRSGSYGYT
-,TRBV5-1,TRBJ2-5,ASTRGTGVETQY
TRBD2,TRBV18,TRBJ2-1,ASSQQRGDYNEQF
-,TRBV30,TRBJ1-1,AWSVLQGTEAF
TRBD1,TRBV19,TRBJ1-6,ASSSSRTGHSPLH
TRBD1,TRBV6-1,TRBJ2-7,ASSVGTGFYEQY
TRBD1,TRBV11-1,TRBJ1-2,ASSLGGGDGYT
-,TRBV9,TRBJ2-2,ASSVNVFGELF
-,TRBV5-1,TRBJ2-7,ASSLGGRTYEQY
-,TRBV9,TRBJ2-5,ASSVAEGFRETQY
TRBD1,TRBV28,TRBJ2-3,ASRPWTGRGTHTDTQY
-,TRBV28,TRBJ2-7,ASSNGTYEQY
TRBD2,TRBV7-3,TRBJ2-1,ASSDGGGTNEQF
-,TRBV21-1,TRBJ1-1,ASSKVRGTGKNTEAF
-,TRBV11-3,TRBJ1-1,ASSLDRGSRNTEAF
-,TRBV7-2,TRBJ2-2,ASSFIPGRNTGELF
-,TRBV5-4,TRBJ1-1,ASSFEGKVTGMRATEAF
-,TRBV10-2,TRBJ2-7,ASSEGRGYEQY
-,TRBV13,TRBJ2-3,ASSLGATDTQY
-,TRBV4-1,TRBJ2-2,ASSQDRGQANTGELF
-,TRBV5-1,TRBJ1-1,ASSLAAARGNTEAF
-,TRBV7-2,TRBJ2-2,ASKVQGNTGELF
TRBD1,TRBV7-2,TRBJ2-1,ASSLKRGTGGTYNEQF
-,TRBV15,TRBJ2-3,ATSRGWGTQY
-,TRBV7-9,TRBJ2-3,ASSLGLRVSTDTQY
-,TRBV19,TRBJ2-3,ASNFGRESDTQY
-,TRBV9,TRBJ2-5,ASSGRPWGETQY
-,TRBV19,TRBJ2-5,ASSIKSMGDTRVGAQY
-,TRBV5-1,TRBJ1-2,ASSLKAGANYGYT
-,TRBV5-1,TRBJ1-4,ASSLARQTNEKLF
-,TRBV10-3,TRBJ2-7,AIRLTSSSEQY
TRBD1,TRBV4-1,TRBJ1-2,ASSQPRTGSNGYT
-,TRBV7-9,TRBJ1-1,ASSLRLGDTDLLNTEAF
-,TRBV7-6,TRBJ2-1,ASSLGPPGTPIMNEQF
TRBD1,TRBV28,TRBJ2-5,ASSLSQGSQETQY
-,TRBV27,TRBJ2-7,ASSLMTGTPWEQY
-,TRBV6-1,TRBJ2-7,ASSEVKGPYEQY
TRBD2,TRBV9,TRBJ2-4,ASSASGGRQNIQY